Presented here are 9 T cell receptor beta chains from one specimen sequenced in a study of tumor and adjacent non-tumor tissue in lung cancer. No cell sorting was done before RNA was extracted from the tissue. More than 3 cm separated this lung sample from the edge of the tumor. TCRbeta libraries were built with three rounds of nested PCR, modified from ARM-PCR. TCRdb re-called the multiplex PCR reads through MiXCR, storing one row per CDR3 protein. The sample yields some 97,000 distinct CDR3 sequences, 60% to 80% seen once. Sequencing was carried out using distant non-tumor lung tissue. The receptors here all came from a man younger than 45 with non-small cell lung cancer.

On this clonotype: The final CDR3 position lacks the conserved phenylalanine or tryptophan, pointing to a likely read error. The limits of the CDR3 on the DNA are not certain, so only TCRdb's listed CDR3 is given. The CDR3 region is CASSLVAGNTTYY. The chain uses TRBV12-3 or TRBV12-4 and TRBJ1-3. The CDR3 is 13 amino acids long, termini counted.

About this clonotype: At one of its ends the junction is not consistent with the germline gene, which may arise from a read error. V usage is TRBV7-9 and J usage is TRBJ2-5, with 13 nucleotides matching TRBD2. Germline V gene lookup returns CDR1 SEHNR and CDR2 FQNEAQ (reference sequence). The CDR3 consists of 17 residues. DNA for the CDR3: TGTGCCAGTAGCTTAGATTGGACTAGCGGGGGAGTGGCGACCCAGTACTTC. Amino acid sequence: CASSLDWTSGGVATQYF.

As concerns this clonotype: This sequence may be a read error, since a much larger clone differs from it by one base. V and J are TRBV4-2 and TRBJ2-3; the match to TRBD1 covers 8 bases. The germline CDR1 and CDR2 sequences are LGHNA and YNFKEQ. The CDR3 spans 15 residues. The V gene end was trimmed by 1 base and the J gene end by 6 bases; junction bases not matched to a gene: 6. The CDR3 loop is CASSQGTGRPDTQYF. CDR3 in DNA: TGTGCCAGCAGCCAAGGGACAGGGAGACCGGATACGCAGTATTTT.

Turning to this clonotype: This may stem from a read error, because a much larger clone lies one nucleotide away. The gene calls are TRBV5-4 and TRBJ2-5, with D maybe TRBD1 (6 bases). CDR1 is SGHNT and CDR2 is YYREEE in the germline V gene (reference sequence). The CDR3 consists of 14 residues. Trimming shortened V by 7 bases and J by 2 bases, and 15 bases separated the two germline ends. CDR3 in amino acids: CASSFGTTQETQYF. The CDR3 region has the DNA TGTGCCAGCTCCTTCGGGACAACACAAGAGACCCAGTACTTC.

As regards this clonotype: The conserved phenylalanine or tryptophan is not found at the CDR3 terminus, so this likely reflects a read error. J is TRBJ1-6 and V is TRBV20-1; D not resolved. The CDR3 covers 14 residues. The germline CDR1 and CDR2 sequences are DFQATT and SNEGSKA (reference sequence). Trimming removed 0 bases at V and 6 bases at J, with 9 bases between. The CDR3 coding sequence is TGCAGTGCTAGAGACTCGACAATTAATTCACCCCTCCACATT. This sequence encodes CSARDSTINSPLHI.

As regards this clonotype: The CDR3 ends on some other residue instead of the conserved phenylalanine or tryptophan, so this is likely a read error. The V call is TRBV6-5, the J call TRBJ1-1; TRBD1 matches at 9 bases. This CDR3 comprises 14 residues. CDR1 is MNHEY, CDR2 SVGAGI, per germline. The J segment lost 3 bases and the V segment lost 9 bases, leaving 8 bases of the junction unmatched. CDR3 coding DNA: TGTGCCAGTGCCCAGACAGGGGGGGACACTGAAGCTTTCATT. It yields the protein CASAQTGGDTEAFI.

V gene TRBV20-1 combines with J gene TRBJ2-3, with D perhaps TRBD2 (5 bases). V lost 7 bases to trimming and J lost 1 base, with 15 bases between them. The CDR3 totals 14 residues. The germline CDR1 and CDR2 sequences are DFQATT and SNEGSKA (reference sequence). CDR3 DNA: TGCAGTGTCGCCGCTCCGGAGGGCACAGATACGCAGTATTTT. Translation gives CSVAAPEGTDTQYF.

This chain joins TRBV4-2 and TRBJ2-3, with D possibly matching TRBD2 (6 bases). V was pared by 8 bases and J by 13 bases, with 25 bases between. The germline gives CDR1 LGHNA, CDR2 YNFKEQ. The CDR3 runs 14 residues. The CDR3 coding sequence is TGTGCCAGCCAAGCCACGGGCCTAGCGATTTCGGAGTATTTT. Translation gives CASQATGLAISEYF.

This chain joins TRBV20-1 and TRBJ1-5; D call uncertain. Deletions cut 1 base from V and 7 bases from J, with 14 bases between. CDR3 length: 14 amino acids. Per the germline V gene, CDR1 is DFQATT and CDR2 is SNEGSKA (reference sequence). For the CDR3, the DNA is TGCAGTGCTAGAGCTGGGGATAACAAACAGCCCCAGCATTTT. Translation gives CSARAGDNKQPQHF.